This is a list of T cell receptor beta chains from one sample in a study of blood T cell repertoires in COVID-19. Profiling relied on immunoSEQ multiplex PCR, and the TCRdb table lists in-frame clones only, not all of them. The sample lists 200,000 to 250,000 clones, approximately 80% occurring once. Sample: peripheral blood. All receptors come from an elderly woman with acute or convalescent COVID-19. Each CDR3 is given with its conserved first and last residue. A D gene is named only where the DNA matches it firmly. Part of the rows lack a size; the others show once, few, many or a class for expanded clones.

J | V | size | D | DNA | CDR3
TRBJ2-3 | TRBV7-3 | NA | TRBD1 | TGTGCCAGCAGCCTCTCGGGACAGGACACAGATACGCAGTATTTT | CASSLSGQDTDTQYF
TRBJ1-6 | TRBV7-8 | NA | TRBD1 | TGTGCCAGCAGCCGGGTGACAGGGGTTAATTCACCCCTCCACTTT | CASSRVTGVNSPLHF
TRBJ1-2 | TRBV9 | NA | TRBD1 | TGTGCCAGCAGCGTAGACGGGACAGCTAACTATGGCTACACCTTC | CASSVDGTANYGYTF
TRBJ2-5 | TRBV5-6 | NA | TRBD2 | TGTGCCAGCAGCTTGGGGCCGGGAGGGCCGGAGACCCAGTACTTC | CASSLGPGGPETQYF
TRBJ1-2 | TRBV4-1 | NA | TRBD1 | TGCGCCAGCAGCCAAGAGGGACAGGCGGTTTATGGCTACACCTTC | CASSQEGQAVYGYTF
TRBJ2-7 | TRBV7-9 | NA | TRBD2 | TGTGCCAGCAGCTTAGCGCTAGGGGAGGGCGCCTACGAGCAGTACTTC | CASSLALGEGAYEQYF
TRBJ2-1 | TRBV4-1 | NA | NA | TGCGCCAGCAGCCTTGAGAGCGGAGAAGACAATGAGCAGTTCTTC | CASSLESGEDNEQFF
TRBJ2-5 | TRBV15 | NA | NA | TGTGCCACCAGGGCCGTCCGGAGCCAAGAGACCCAGTACTTC | CATRAVRSQETQYF
TRBJ2-2 | TRBV10-2 | few | NA | TGCGCCAGCAGGGACATTAGCGGGAACACCGGGGAGCTGTTTTTT | CASRDISGNTGELFF
TRBJ1-5 | TRBV7-9 | NA | NA | TGTGCCAGCAGCTTAGACAGAAACAATCAGCCCCAGCATTTT | CASSLDRNNQPQHF
TRBJ2-1 | TRBV27 | NA | NA | TGTGCCAGCAGTTTAAAGGCAGGCAGCTCCTACAATGAGCAGTTCTTC | CASSLKAGSSYNEQFF
TRBJ1-1 | TRBV7-2 | NA | NA | TGTGCCAGCAGCTTGGACAGCGACACTGAAGCTTTCTTT | CASSLDSDTEAFF
TRBJ1-2 | TRBV5-4 | NA | TRBD1 | TGTGCCAGCAGCTTGGCTAGGGACAGGGGGACAGAGGGCTACACCTTC | CASSLARDRGTEGYTF
TRBJ2-2 | TRBV3-1/TRBV3-2 | NA | NA | TGTGCCAGCAGCCGGGGCGGAACTAACACCGGGGAGCTGTTTTTT | CASSRGGTNTGELFF
TRBJ1-5 | TRBV28 | NA | TRBD1 | TGTGCCAGCGCTCCCCCGACAGGGGGTGCACGAAGACCCCAGCATTTT | CASAPPTGGARRPQHF
TRBJ2-3 | TRBV15 | NA | NA | TGTGCCACCAGCAGAGAGTTGGGGGGATATAGTGCAGATACGCAGTATTTT | CATSRELGGYSADTQYF
TRBJ2-3 | TRBV2 | NA | TRBD2 | TGTGCCAGCAGACTAGCGGGCCGCACAGATACGCAGTATTTT | CASRLAGRTDTQYF
TRBJ2-5 | TRBV6-2/TRBV6-3 | NA | NA | TGTGCCAGCAGTTACTCGGCGGTGGAGACCCAGTACTTC | CASSYSAVETQYF
TRBJ2-2 | TRBV30 | NA | NA | TGTGCCTGGAACCGACCCGGGGGGCCGGGCACCGGGGAGCTGTTTTTT | CAWNRPGGPGTGELFF
TRBJ1-5 | TRBV11-2 | NA | NA | TGTGCCAGCAGCTTAGATCGGGGGGGCGATCAGCCCCAGCATTTT | CASSLDRGGDQPQHF
TRBJ1-4 | TRBV5-1 | NA | TRBD1 | TGCGCCAGCAGCCCGAGGGACAGGGGAGGAGGTACTAATGAAAAACTGTTTTTT | CASSPRDRGGGTNEKLFF
TRBJ1-1 | TRBV4-1 | NA | NA | TGCGCCAGCAGCCAAGTACCGGACACTGAAGCTTTCTTT | CASSQVPDTEAFF
TRBJ1-5 | TRBV6-1 | NA | NA | TGTGCCAGCAGTGAGGGGCAGGGCTATCAGCCCCAGCATTTT | CASSEGQGYQPQHF
TRBJ1-1 | TRBV28 | once | NA | TGTGCCAGCAGTTTACCTAGGGGGGGAGCTTTCTTT | CASSLPRGGAFF